Presented here are 23 T cell receptor beta chains from one specimen sequenced in a study of cytomegalovirus exposure and HLA in healthy donors. In the PCR, 60 Vbeta and 13 Jbeta primers were used. Measured with immunoSEQ multiplex PCR; TCRdb has only the in-frame clones, and not every one. The profile shows around 120,000 clones, roughly 80% of them singletons. Material for sequencing was PBMCs. The receptor source for this set is a woman between 25 and 40 years old in good health and CMV-seropositive.

This sequence joins TRBV30 and TRBJ2-1; the match to TRBD2 covers 14 bases. The CDR3 extends over 12 amino acids. V lost 8 bases to trimming and J lost 10 bases; unmatched junction nucleotides: 4. Germline CDR1 is GTSNPN and CDR2 is SVGIG (reference sequence). The CDR3 nucleotides read TGTGCCGGGACTAGCGGGGGCTGGGAGCAGTTCTTC. It codes for CAGTSGGWEQFF.

The V gene is TRBV27, the J gene TRBJ2-3; 10 bases are shared with TRBD2. J gave up 4 bases and V 5 bases, and 9 bases lay outside the gene matches. CDR1 and CDR2 (germline): MNHEY, SMNVEV (reference sequence). The CDR3 extends over 16 amino acids. The DNA for the CDR3 is TGTGCCAGCAGTATTGGGAGCGGGGGGGCTCCAGATACGCAGTATTTT. Encoded protein: CASSIGSGGAPDTQYF.

The genes are TRBV5-1 and TRBJ2-5; tentatively, D is TRBD2 (6 bases). Per germline, CDR1 SGHRS and CDR2 YFSETQ. Trimming took off 0 bases at V and 11 bases at J, with 14 bases between the two ends. The CDR3 extends over 13 amino acids. CDR3 loop: CASSLGSWGEQYF. Written as DNA, the CDR3 is TGCGCCAGCAGCTTGGGAAGCTGGGGGGAGCAGTACTTC.

This chain joins TRBV15 and TRBJ2-2; D is perhaps TRBD2 (6 bases). This CDR3 region has 12 residues. Deletions cut 8 bases from V and 7 bases from J, with 11 bases between. Per the germline V gene, CDR1 is LNHNV and CDR2 is YYDKDF (reference sequence). CDR3 region: CATGMGGGELFF. The CDR3 DNA sequence: TGTGCCACCGGCATGGGAGGCGGGGAGCTGTTTTTT.

J is TRBJ1-4 and V is TRBV4-2; D unclear. Germline-derived CDR1 and CDR2 are LGHNA and YNFKEQ. V dropped 1 base and J dropped 5 bases, with 14 bases sitting between them. The CDR3 covers 16 residues. CDR3: CASSQVAGAGNEKLFF. The CDR3 DNA reads TGTGCCAGCAGCCAAGTCGCAGGAGCGGGAAATGAAAAACTGTTTTTT.

This clone occurred a few times. The DNA for the CDR3 is TGCGCCAGTAATACAGGGGTAGTGAACACTGAAGCTTTCTTT. This encodes CASNTGVVNTEAFF. The gene calls are TRBV5-1 and TRBJ1-1, with 7 nucleotides matching TRBD1. The V segment lost 8 bases and the J segment 0 bases; nucleotides outside the gene matches: 7. The CDR3 spans 14 residues. Germline CDR1 is SGHRS and CDR2 is YFSETQ.

This rearrangement joins TRBV5-1 to TRBJ2-3; D gene uncertain. Germline V gene data show CDR1 as SGHRS and CDR2 as YFSETQ. V was cut by 0 bases and J by 0 bases, with 5 bases left in between. The CDR3 loop spans 14 amino acids. CDR3 DNA sequence: TGCGCCAGCAGCTTGGTTAGAAGCACAGATACGCAGTATTTT. It is translated as CASSLVRSTDTQYF.

This clone came up once. The junction differs from germline at one of its ends, possibly a read error. The V and J genes are TRBV25-1 and TRBJ1-3; D unresolved. This CDR3 is built from 12 residues. In germline, CDR1 is MGHDK, CDR2 SYGVNS. The CDR3 reads CATSILGNTIYF. In nucleotides, the CDR3 is TGTGCCACCAGTATTCTCGGAAACACCATATATTTT.

The sample holds one count of this clone. The chain uses TRBV6-5 and TRBJ2-5; possible D gene TRBD1, 5 bases. The CDR3 spans 14 residues. Trimming shortened V by 4 bases and J by 5 bases, and 14 bases separated the two germline ends. Germline CDR1 and CDR2: MNHEY and SVGAGI. The CDR3 is CASSLGHHGETQYF. In nucleotides, the CDR3 is TGTGCCAGCAGTTTGGGGCACCACGGGGAGACCCAGTACTTC.

The genes are TRBV9 and TRBJ1-1; D remains ambiguous. The CDR3 consists of 13 residues. Between the trimmed V and J ends, which lost 2 bases and 3 bases, there was a span of 8 bases. Germline-derived CDR1 and CDR2 are SGDLS and YYNGEE. The CDR3 loop reads CASSVRLDTEAFF. The CDR3 coding sequence is TGTGCCAGCAGCGTCAGGTTAGACACTGAAGCTTTCTTT. Based on the CDR3 plus reference TRBV9 and TRBJ1-1, the full variable domain is DSGVTQTPKHLITATGQRVTLRCSPRSGDLSVYWYQQSLDQGLQFLIQYYNGEERAKGNILERFSAQQFPDLHSELNLSSLELGDSALYFCASSVRLDTEAFFGQGTRLTVV.

V gene TRBV5-1 combines with J gene TRBJ2-3, with a possible D match to TRBD1 (6 bases). The CDR3 loop spans 14 amino acids. V was trimmed by 6 bases and J by 0 bases, leaving 11 bases between them. Germline lookup yields CDR1 SGHRS and CDR2 YFSETQ. The CDR3, as DNA: TGCGCCAGCAAAGAGGGGACAAGCACAGATACGCAGTATTTT. Encoded protein: CASKEGTSTDTQYF.

The chain joins TRBV4-1 to TRBJ2-3, with TRBD2 identical over 10 bases. This CDR3 is built from 16 residues. Germline values: CDR1 MGHRA, CDR2 YSYEKL. V dropped 4 bases and J dropped 5; count of bases not matched to a gene: 9. In nucleotides, the CDR3 is TGCGCCAGCAGCCTCCTGAGCGGGGGGGCTAGAGATACGCAGTATTTT. Its protein is CASSLLSGGARDTQYF.

The chain employs TRBV4-1 and TRBJ1-6; TRBD1 matches at 10 bases. CDR3 size: 17 residues. CDR1 and CDR2 from the germline V gene are MGHRA and YSYEKL. V shed 1 base, J shed 9 bases, and the junction held 9 bases outside the gene matches. The CDR3 DNA sequence: TGCGCCAGCAGCCAAGGTCCAGGACAGGGGGTCGGTTCACCCCTCCACTTT. It translates to CASSQGPGQGVGSPLHF.

This chain uses TRBV5-1 with TRBJ2-7, with 11 bases aligning to TRBD1. V dropped 4 bases and J dropped 2; count of bases not matched to a gene: 17. The CDR3 is made up of 19 amino acids. Per germline, CDR1 SGHRS and CDR2 YFSETQ. The CDR3 region is CASSRPRDRGSPSTYEQYF. CDR3 sequence (DNA): TGCGCCAGCAGCCGGCCCCGGGACAGGGGGTCTCCCTCTACCTACGAGCAGTACTTC.

The rearrangement links TRBV20-1 to TRBJ1-3; 7 nucleotides align to TRBD1. Germline CDR1 DFQATT, CDR2 SNEGSKA (reference sequence). The CDR3 runs to 11 residues. The junction had 4 bases not matched to a gene; V was cut back by 6 bases and J by 8 bases. The CDR3 spells CSARQGDTIYF. In nucleotides, the CDR3 is TGCAGTGCAAGACAGGGCGACACCATATATTTT.

This chain joins TRBV5-1 and TRBJ1-2; possible D gene TRBD1, 6 bases. CDR3 length equals 15 residues. Germline V gives CDR1 SGHRS, CDR2 YFSETQ. With 3 bases removed from V and 8 bases from J, the gap between germline ends came to 20 bases. As DNA, the CDR3 is TGCGCCAGCAGCTCGGGAGGACAGCGGAGGGGCGGCTACACCTTC. It yields the protein CASSSGGQRRGGYTF.

The genes are TRBV30 and TRBJ2-1; the match to TRBD1 covers 9 bases. Trimming took 2 bases from V and 5 from J; bases not matched to a gene: 16. The CDR3 is made up of 18 amino acids. The V gene's germline CDR1 is GTSNPN and CDR2 SVGIG (reference sequence). The CDR3 loop is CAWSRFFLSGTGHNEQFF. CDR3 DNA sequence: TGTGCCTGGAGTCGATTCTTCTTATCCGGGACAGGGCACAATGAGCAGTTCTTC.

This clone was observed once. J is TRBJ2-7 and V is TRBV7-2, with a possible D match to TRBD2 (7 bases). Germline CDR1 and CDR2: SGHTA and FQGNSA. The CDR3 covers 15 residues. V was shortened by 5 bases and J by 5 bases, with 19 bases between the two germline ends. The CDR3 DNA reads TGTGCCAGCAGCCGAGGGGGGGCGACACGAAACGAGCAGTACTTC. It specifies CASSRGGATRNEQYF.

On this clone: The sample holds other DNA sequences that translate to the same CDR3. The rearrangement uses TRBV27 and TRBJ2-6; D is ambiguous. Germline lookup yields CDR1 MNHEY and CDR2 SMNVEV (reference sequence). The CDR3 has 13 amino acids. The germline V and J ends were trimmed by 3 bases and 3 bases, with 3 bases remaining between them. The CDR3: CASSFSGANVLTF. The DNA for the CDR3 is TGTGCCAGCAGTTTCAGTGGGGCCAACGTCCTGACTTTC.

The chain employs TRBV4-1 and TRBJ2-1, with 10 bases identical to TRBD2. Germline loops: CDR1 MGHRA, CDR2 YSYEKL. The CDR3 totals 16 residues. V gave up 9 bases and J gave up 3 bases; unmatched junction bases: 11. This CDR3 is CASNPSGGLHYNEQFF. For the CDR3, the DNA is TGCGCCAGTAACCCTAGCGGGGGCCTCCACTACAATGAGCAGTTCTTC.

The chain employs TRBV6-1 and TRBJ2-5; D may be TRBD2 (5 bases). CDR1 and CDR2 from the germline V gene are MNHNS and SASEGT. There are 14 residues in the CDR3. V was clipped by 4 bases and J by 4 bases, with 13 bases between them. In DNA form, the CDR3 reads TGTGCCAGCAGTGCACTAGTTGGGAGAGAGACCCAGTACTTC. Translating gives CASSALVGRETQYF.

J is TRBJ2-5 and V is TRBV15; 8 bases agree with TRBD2. CDR1 is LNHNV and CDR2 is YYDKDF in the germline V gene (reference sequence). The length of the CDR3 is 16 residues. After removal of 0 bases from V and 5 bases from J, the junction contained 8 bases not matched to a gene. The CDR3 reads CATSRDRPGGSETQYF. The CDR3 region has the DNA TGTGCCACCAGCAGAGATCGCCCGGGGGGGTCGGAGACCCAGTACTTC.

This chain uses TRBV7-3 with TRBJ1-6; 7 bases fit TRBD1. Looked up from germline, CDR1 is SGHTA and CDR2 is FQGTGA. The trim removed 1 base at V and 5 bases at J, leaving 2 bases unmatched. The CDR3 is 15 residues long. CDR3 sequence reads: CASSLMTGHNSPLHF. CDR3 sequence (DNA): TGTGCCAGCAGCTTAATGACAGGGCATAATTCACCCCTCCACTTT.